These 29 T cell receptor beta chains came from one sample sequenced in a study of spatial heterogeneity in lung cancer. TCRdb reprocessed the 5' RACE reads via MiXCR and lists one record per CDR3 protein. The data contain tens of thousands of distinct CDR3 sequences, around 15% of them singletons. The study, taken as a whole, reports: Expanded alpha and beta TCR counts within tumors tracked tumor mutation counts.

As for time point: sample taken at primary tumor resection. These receptors' antigens are unknown. The sample here was lung tumor tissue, taken at surgery. These receptors were taken from a female donor with early-stage non-small cell lung cancer.

The V call is TRBV5-1, the J call TRBJ2-5, with D possibly being TRBD2 (6 bases). Trimming removed 0 bases from V and 2 bases from J, with 8 bases in between. In germline, CDR1 is SGHRS, CDR2 YFSETQ. The CDR3 extends over 14 amino acids. The CDR3 DNA reads TGCGCCAGCAGCTTGGAGACTAGTCAAGAGACCCAGTACTTC. Its protein is CASSLETSQETQYF.

As regards this clonotype: The junction differs from germline at one of its ends, possibly a read error. J is TRBJ2-5 and V is TRBV7-9; 15 bases match TRBD2. This CDR3 comprises 19 residues. Germline loops: CDR1 SEHNR, CDR2 FQNEAQ (reference sequence). The CDR3 nucleotides are TGTGCCGGCAGCTTAGCGAGGGGACTAGCGGGAGGATCCTGGGAGACCCAGTACTTC. Protein sequence: CAGSLARGLAGGSWETQYF.

Many counts were recorded for this clonotype. The chain combines TRBV6-2 or TRBV6-3 with TRBJ2-1, with 7 positions matching TRBD2. Germline assignment: CDR1 MNHEY and CDR2 SVGEGT. The CDR3 is 13 residues long. V was clipped by 4 bases and J by 8 bases; unmatched bases: 5. The CDR3 loop is CASSSGTTYEQFF. The CDR3 bases are TGTGCCAGCAGTTCCGGGACTACATATGAGCAGTTCTTC.

V is TRBV7-9 and J is TRBJ2-3, with TRBD1 matching over 9 bases. This CDR3 comprises 14 residues. Trimming at V came to 5 bases and at J to 3 bases, leaving 3 bases not matched to a gene. Germline V gene sequence: CDR1 SEHNR, CDR2 FQNEAQ (reference sequence). CDR3 sequence reads: CASSRDRETDTQYF. CDR3 bases: TGTGCCAGCAGCCGGGACAGGGAAACAGATACGCAGTATTTT.

This clonotype was observed many times. V is TRBV11-2 and J is TRBJ2-3, with D possibly TRBD2 on 6 matching bases. Trimming took 2 bases from V and 2 from J, leaving 8 bases between them. The CDR3 totals 14 residues. The germline CDR1 and CDR2 sequences are SGHAT and FQNNGV. CDR3 loop: CASSLRGNTDTQYF. The CDR3 DNA sequence: TGTGCCAGCAGCTTACGGGGGAACACAGATACGCAGTATTTT.

J is TRBJ2-1 and V is TRBV7-2; a weak D match, TRBD2 (6 bases). The CDR3 is 15 amino acids. The ends were cut back, 5 bases at V and 7 bases at J, with 18 bases in the middle. Per germline, CDR1 SGHTA and CDR2 FQGNSA. The DNA for the CDR3 is TGTGCCAGCAGCGTCCCCGGGGGAGTTTATAATGAGCAGTTCTTC. Protein sequence: CASSVPGGVYNEQFF.

This clonotype was counted between two and nine times. The chain is built from TRBV5-1 and TRBJ2-5, with 8 bases identical to TRBD1. The germline CDR1 and CDR2 sequences are SGHRS and YFSETQ. V lost 0 bases to trimming and J lost 4 bases; unmatched junction nucleotides: 2. This CDR3 has 14 amino acids. CDR3 sequence reads: CASSLGGTGETQYF. The CDR3 DNA sequence: TGCGCCAGCAGCTTGGGCGGGACAGGAGAGACCCAGTACTTC. Together with reference TRBV5-1 and TRBJ2-5, the CDR3 gives the full variable domain: KAGVTQTPRYLIKTRGQQVTLSCSPISGHRSVSWYQQTPGQGLQFLFEYFSETQRNKGNFPGRFSGRQFSNSRSEMNVSTLELGDSALYLCASSLGGTGETQYFGPGTRLLVL.

A few counts support this clonotype. J is TRBJ2-1 and V is TRBV20-1; 9 bases map to TRBD2. Losses at the gene ends were 0 bases for V and 9 bases for J; bases not matched to a gene: 12. The germline gives CDR1 DFQATT, CDR2 SNEGSKA (reference sequence). The CDR3 sequence is 16 residues long. CDR3 residues: CSARDSSGRREGEQFF. The CDR3 DNA reads as TGCAGTGCTAGAGATTCCAGCGGGAGGCGGGAAGGTGAGCAGTTCTTC.

The chain recombines TRBV30 with TRBJ2-2; 8 bases agree with TRBD2. CDR1 and CDR2 (germline): GTSNPN, SVGIG (reference sequence). This CDR3 region has 16 residues. V shed 0 bases and J 5 bases; nucleotides not matched to a gene: 8. The CDR3 coding sequence is TGTGCCTGGAGTGTACCTAGCGGGTTATCTACCGGGGAGCTGTTTTTT. It specifies CAWSVPSGLSTGELFF.

The chain combines TRBV29-1 with TRBJ2-3, with 8 bases lining up with TRBD2. Germline V CDR1 and CDR2: SQVTM, ANQGSEA. CDR3 length: 15 amino acids. V lost 2 bases and J lost 4; bases outside the gene matches: 8. The CDR3, as DNA: TGCAGCGTTGAAATGTTAGCGGGAAGGTCAGATACGCAGTATTTT. Amino acids: CSVEMLAGRSDTQYF.

Regarding this clonotype: With a much larger clone just one base away, this may be a read error. The CDR3 here is CAGSLDSGNYNEQFF. The CDR3 coding sequence is TGTGCCGGCAGCTTAGATAGCGGAAATTACAATGAGCAGTTCTTC. The V gene is TRBV7-3, the J gene TRBJ2-1; maybe TRBD2 (6 bases). The germline V gene encodes CDR1 SGHTA and CDR2 FQGTGA. CDR3 length: 15 amino acids.

The gene calls are TRBV15 and TRBJ2-7; D gene unclear. Deletions cut 2 bases from V and 5 bases from J, with 25 bases between. CDR1 is LNHNV, CDR2 YYDKDF, per germline (reference sequence). The CDR3 covers 18 residues. The CDR3 sequence is CATSRTRILRNGQNEQYF. The DNA of the CDR3 is TGTGCCACCAGCAGAACGAGAATTCTACGGAATGGTCAAAACGAGCAGTACTTC.

This clonotype was observed at least ten times. The V gene is TRBV12-3 or TRBV12-4, the J gene TRBJ2-2, with D possibly matching TRBD1 (6 bases). Trimming shortened V by 8 bases and J by 3 bases, and 13 bases separated the two germline ends. The length of the CDR3 is 14 residues. CDR3 coding DNA: TGTGCCAGCGTATCAAGGGGGTACACCGGGGAGCTGTTTTTT. Translating it yields CASVSRGYTGELFF.

This clonotype was counted many times. This chain connects TRBV19 to TRBJ2-3; D is undetermined. The germline gives CDR1 LNHDA, CDR2 SQIVND (reference sequence). Trimming left V 10 bases short and J 4 bases short, with 18 bases between. The CDR3 covers 14 residues. CDR3 in DNA: TGTGCCACCTCCTACGGACCAAACCCAGATACGCAGTATTTT. It encodes CATSYGPNPDTQYF.

This rearrangement joins TRBV7-2 to TRBJ2-5; possibly TRBD1 for D (5 bases). Germline-derived CDR1 and CDR2 are SGHTA and FQGNSA. The CDR3 has 16 residues. Trimming stripped 5 bases from V and 0 bases from J, with 16 bases between. The CDR3 sequence: CASSVVKGVYQETQYF. CDR3 DNA sequence: TGTGCCAGCAGCGTCGTCAAAGGGGTGTACCAAGAGACCCAGTACTTC.

As DNA, the CDR3 is TGTGCCAGCAGCAAAACAGGGGGGGAGCAGTTCTTC. Its protein product is CASSKTGGEQFF. The chain uses TRBV11-3 and TRBJ2-1; 8 bases line up with TRBD1. The junction had 4 bases not matched to a gene; V was cut back by 5 bases and J by 10 bases. Germline CDR1 and CDR2: SGHNT and YENEEA. CDR3 size: 12 residues.

This clonotype was observed at least ten times. The chain links TRBV7-8 to TRBJ2-3; D is ambiguous. Germline V gives CDR1 SGHVS, CDR2 FQNEAQ. V was pared by 3 bases and J by 4 bases, with 5 bases between. The CDR3 runs 12 residues. The CDR3 here is CASSFDSDTQYF. The CDR3 region has the DNA TGTGCCAGCAGCTTCGATTCAGATACGCAGTATTTT.

The sample holds many counts of this clonotype. Written as DNA, the CDR3 is TGTGCCAGCCAGGACAGGGGCGGGGAGACCCAGTACTTC. This gives the protein CASQDRGGETQYF. V is TRBV28 and J is TRBJ2-5; 9 nucleotides align to TRBD1. This CDR3 region has 13 residues. The ends lost 8 bases at V and 5 bases at J; junction bases unmatched: 6. Germline CDR1 and CDR2: MDHEN and SYDVKM.

This clonotype was counted many times. The chain uses TRBV20-1 and TRBJ2-7; a possible D gene is TRBD1 (5 bases). The V gene lost 3 bases and the J gene lost 3 bases, with 12 bases spanning the gap. The CDR3 sequence is 13 residues long. Germline V CDR1 and CDR2: DFQATT, SNEGSKA (reference sequence). CDR3 bases: TGCAGTGCTAGTCCCGGACAAGACTACGAGCAGTACTTC. Translated: CSASPGQDYEQYF.

This clonotype has only a few counts. The rearrangement links TRBV20-1 to TRBJ2-3, with 10 bases matching TRBD2. Looked up from germline, CDR1 is DFQATT and CDR2 is SNEGSKA (reference sequence). CDR3 size: 13 residues. J lost 9 bases, V lost 5 bases, and 8 bases had no gene match. CDR3 coding DNA: TGCAGTGCTGTCCTAGCGGGGGCATCCACGCAGTATTTT. Residues: CSAVLAGASTQYF.

This clonotype appeared many times. This chain links TRBV20-1 with TRBJ2-3; no reliable D call. Trimming pared 6 bases from V and 0 bases from J, leaving 16 bases between. This CDR3 region has 15 residues. CDR1 and CDR2 (germline): DFQATT, SNEGSKA (reference sequence). This CDR3 reads CSAEERASSTDTQYF. The CDR3 coding sequence is TGCAGTGCAGAAGAAAGGGCTTCTAGCACAGATACGCAGTATTTT.

With regard to this clonotype: Likely a read error: the CDR3 ends without its conserved phenylalanine or tryptophan. The chain links TRBV10-3 to TRBJ1-2; 10 bases line up with TRBD1. Germline loops: CDR1 ENHRY, CDR2 SYGVKD. The V segment lost 2 bases and the J segment 5 bases; nucleotides outside the gene matches: 5. The CDR3 has 15 residues. The CDR3 protein is CAISELGQGRYGYTC. In DNA form, the CDR3 reads TGTGCCATCAGTGAGCTGGGACAGGGGCGGTATGGCTACACCTGC.

V gene TRBV12-3 or TRBV12-4 combines with J gene TRBJ2-6; 10 nucleotides match TRBD1. The V segment lost 3 bases and the J segment 0 bases; nucleotides outside the gene matches: 2. The CDR3 contains 17 residues. The CDR3 DNA sequence: TGTGCCAGCAGTTTGGGGGACAGGGGCTCTGGGGCCAACGTCCTGACTTTC. Translating it yields CASSLGDRGSGANVLTF.

This clonotype was detected ten times or more. The rearrangement links TRBV5-1 to TRBJ2-1; possible D gene TRBD2, 5 bases. This CDR3 contains 16 residues. V was trimmed by 0 bases and J by 10 bases, leaving 20 bases between them. CDR1 is SGHRS and CDR2 is YFSETQ in the germline V gene. The CDR3 region is CASSLEVARLGGEQFF. The CDR3 nucleotides are TGCGCCAGCAGCTTGGAGGTAGCGAGATTAGGTGGAGAGCAGTTCTTC.

The chain recombines TRBV25-1 with TRBJ2-5; D may be TRBD1 (5 bases). This CDR3 comprises 15 residues. V was clipped by 1 base and J by 5 bases, with 14 bases between them. Looked up from germline, CDR1 is MGHDK and CDR2 is SYGVNS. CDR3: CASSEFGRGRETQYF. CDR3 DNA: TGTGCCAGCAGTGAATTCGGAAGGGGTCGGGAGACCCAGTACTTC.

At least ten counts were recorded for this clonotype. The V gene is TRBV5-1, the J gene TRBJ2-6; D not resolved. The germline CDR1 and CDR2 sequences are SGHRS and YFSETQ. The CDR3 spans 15 residues. Trimming pared 3 bases from V and 1 base from J, leaving 8 bases between. Written as DNA, the CDR3 is TGCGCCAGCAGCTCGACGGCTTCTGGGGCCAACGTCCTGACTTTC. It encodes CASSSTASGANVLTF.

The chain recombines TRBV5-1 with TRBJ2-6, with 11 bases that match TRBD1. This CDR3 comprises 18 residues. The V segment lost 4 bases and the J segment 0 bases; nucleotides outside the gene matches: 6. Per the germline V gene, CDR1 is SGHRS and CDR2 is YFSETQ. Here the CDR3 reads CASSKGQGAPSGANVLTF. In DNA, the CDR3 is TGCGCCAGCAGCAAAGGACAGGGGGCTCCCTCTGGGGCCAACGTCCTGACTTTC.

About this clonotype: Just one base apart from a much larger clone, this may be a read error. The chain is built from TRBV7-6 and TRBJ2-5, with a weak D call TRBD2 (5 bases). The length of the CDR3 is 15 residues. V was trimmed by 5 bases and J by 1 base, leaving 14 bases between them. CDR1 and CDR2 (germline): SGHVS, FNYEAQ. CDR3 protein: CASSLDVGAQETQYF. DNA of the CDR3: TGTGCCAGCAGCCTGGATGTGGGAGCCCAAGAGACCCAGTACTTC.

Worth noting for this clonotype: Given a much more abundant clone one base away, this may be a read error. The V call is TRBV14, the J call TRBJ2-7; possible D gene TRBD1, 5 bases. Germline CDR1 reads SGHDN; CDR2 reads FVKESK. The CDR3 totals 15 residues. CDR3 region: CAISQGSRAPYEQYF. The CDR3, as DNA: TGTGCCATCAGCCAAGGATCCAGGGCCCCCTACGAGCAGTACTTC.